This T cell receptor beta chain emerged from a study of monozygotic twins with inflammatory bowel disease. CDR1 DFQATT and CDR2 SNEGSKA come from the germline V gene (reference sequence). This CDR3 is built from 15 residues. Remarks on this clonotype: Its target is unknown.

The authors ran two nested PCRs of around 15 and 10 cycles on TCRalpha and TCRbeta cDNA. With the 5' RACE reads reprocessed, TCRdb shows one record per CDR3 protein and no DNA. Its clone listing holds about 140,000 distinct CDR3 sequences. Study outcomes and limitations: People with IBD had fewer clonotypes in common with others than healthy twins did, especially with disease activity. The authors could not tell different T cell subtypes apart.

The J gene is TRBJ2-7, the V gene TRBV20-1; absent DNA, TCRdb's TRBD2 call cannot be checked. This TCR derives from a human donor with ulcerative colitis or Crohn's disease, or a healthy co-twin of an affected twin (not recorded which). Input material: blood. This chain's CDR3 is CSARDLRWGGYEQYF.